The T cell receptor beta chain under discussion was sequenced for a study (dated by TCRdb to about 2015). Background for the entire study: The study examined whether tumor-infiltrating Tregs in breast cancer are drawn from blood Tregs or arise in situ by conversion from other CD4+ T cell subsets. The full study reports these points: Rather than covering whole repertoires, validation in the larger cohort was restricted to a single TCR beta V-J rearrangement. The greatest overlap of tumor-infiltrating Treg TCR alpha and beta sequences was observed with tumor naive CD4+ T cells, followed by blood naive CD4+ T cells. In terms of TCR gene usage, tumor memory CD4+ T cells clustered together with blood and lymph node memory CD4+ cells, as well as with lymph node naive CD4+ cells.

The memory CD4+ T cell population was isolated based on a CD4+CD45RO+CD25- phenotype. Tregs, naive and memory CD4+ T cells from tumor, blood and ipsilateral draining lymph nodes of five breast cancer patients underwent full-length TCR alpha and beta sequencing. Mononuclear cells from lymph nodes or 40 to 60 ml of peripheral blood were isolated by Ficoll density gradient centrifugation. Sorted cell populations were confirmed by FACS to exceed 90% purity. On this clonotype: No antigen is known for it. No base-level quality is on record; no much larger clone is a single base apart.

Full-length TCR variable regions were amplified by 5' RACE PCR with constant-region reverse primers, and semi-nested PCR with Nested Universal Primer A was subsequently performed. The ReliaPrep RNA Cell Miniprep System was used to extract total RNA, which was then reverse transcribed into 5'RACE-ready cDNA with the SMARTer RACE 5'/3' Kit. Multiplex adaptors were used to barcode full-length TCR alpha and beta libraries, and the barcoded libraries were sequenced on an Illumina MiSeq. On the study's bioinformatics: For each of nine subset-tissue groups, sequencing data from the five patients were combined, and the groups were compared by unsupervised clustering of TCR gene usage. The Morisita-Horn index was used to calculate repertoire similarity, with shared sequences weighted by how much each contributed to each repertoire. TCRdb redid the processing of the public reads, applying fastp at Q25 and MiXCR, and retained in-frame beta chains. Rows are unified per CDR3 protein, each entry keeping the most common DNA and genes. For this entry, the V and J calls and clone size follow TCRdb and not the study's own pipeline. This sample comprises around 30,000 distinct CDR3 sequences, roughly a quarter of them detected only once. More than 3.5% of the sample belongs to the ten largest clones.

V is trimmed back by 3 bases and J by 3 bases, and the junction contains 7 bases that no gene match accounts for. Via the germline V gene, CDR1 is SGHVS and CDR2 FQNEAQ. Spanning cysteine to phenylalanine, the CDR3 consists of 15 amino acids. The sequence is cut down to CDR3 DNA, 45 bases in frame from base 1. The chain couples TRBV7-8 to TRBJ1-1, with TRBD1 matching 7 junction bases. This receptor was taken from a female donor with breast cancer. Sequencing used memory CD4+ T cells sorted from blood. The intended sense of this specimen's cell subset or site label: memory CD4+ T cells, CD4+CD45RO+CD25-. The CDR3 loop reads CASSLHRGGDTEAFF. The bases read TGTGCCAGCAGCTTGCACAGGGGCGGGGACACTGAAGCTTTCTTT. With the rest looked up from the reference TRBV7-8 and TRBJ1-1 genes rather than sequenced, the full variable domain is GAGVSQSPRYKVAKRGQDVALRCDPISGHVSLFWYQQALGQGPEFLTYFQNEAQLDKSGLPSDRFFAERPEGSVSTLKIQRTQQEDSAVYLCASSLHRGGDTEAFFGQGTRLTVV.